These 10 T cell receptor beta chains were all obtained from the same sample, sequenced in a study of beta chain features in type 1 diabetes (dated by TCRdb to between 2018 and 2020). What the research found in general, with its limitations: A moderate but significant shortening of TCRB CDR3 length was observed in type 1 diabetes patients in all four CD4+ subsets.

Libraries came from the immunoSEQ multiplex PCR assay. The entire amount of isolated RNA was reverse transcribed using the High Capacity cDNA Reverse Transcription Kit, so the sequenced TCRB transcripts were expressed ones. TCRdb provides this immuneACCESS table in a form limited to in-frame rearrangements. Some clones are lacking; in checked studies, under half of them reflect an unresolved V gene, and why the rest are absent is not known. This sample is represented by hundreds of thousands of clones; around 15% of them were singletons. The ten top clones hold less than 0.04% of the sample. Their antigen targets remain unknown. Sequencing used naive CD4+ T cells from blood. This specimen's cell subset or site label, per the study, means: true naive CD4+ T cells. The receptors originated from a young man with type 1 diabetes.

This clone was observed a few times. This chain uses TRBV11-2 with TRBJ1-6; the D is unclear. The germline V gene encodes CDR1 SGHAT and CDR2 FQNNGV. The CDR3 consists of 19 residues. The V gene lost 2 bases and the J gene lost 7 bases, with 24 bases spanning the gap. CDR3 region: CASSLTAISLTYFNSPLHF. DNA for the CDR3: TGTGCCAGCAGCTTAACAGCCATATCCCTTACTTACTTCAATTCACCCCTCCACTTT.

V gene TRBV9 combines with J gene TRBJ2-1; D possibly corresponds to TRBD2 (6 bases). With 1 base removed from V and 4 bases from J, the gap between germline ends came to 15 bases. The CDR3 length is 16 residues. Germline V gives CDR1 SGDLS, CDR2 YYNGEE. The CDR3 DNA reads TGTGCCAGCAGCGTATCCACGGGAGATCGGTACAATGAGCAGTTCTTC. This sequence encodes CASSVSTGDRYNEQFF.

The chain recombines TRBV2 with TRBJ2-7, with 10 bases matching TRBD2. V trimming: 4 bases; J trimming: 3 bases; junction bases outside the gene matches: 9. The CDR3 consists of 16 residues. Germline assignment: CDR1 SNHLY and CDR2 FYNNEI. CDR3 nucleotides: TGTGCCAGCAGTGGCCCTACTAGCGGGGAGATCTACGAGCAGTACTTC. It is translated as CASSGPTSGEIYEQYF.

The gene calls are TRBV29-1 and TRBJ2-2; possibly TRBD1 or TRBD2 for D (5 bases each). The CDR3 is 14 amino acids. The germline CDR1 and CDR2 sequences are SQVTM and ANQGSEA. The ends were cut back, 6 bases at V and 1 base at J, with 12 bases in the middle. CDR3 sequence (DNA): TGCAGCGTCGGGACGGAGAAGAACACCGGGGAGCTGTTTTTT. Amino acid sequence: CSVGTEKNTGELFF.

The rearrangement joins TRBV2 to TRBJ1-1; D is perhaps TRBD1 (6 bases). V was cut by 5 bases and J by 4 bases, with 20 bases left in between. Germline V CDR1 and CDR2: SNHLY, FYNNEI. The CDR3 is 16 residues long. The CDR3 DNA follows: TGTGCCAGCAGTTCAGGGTGGCGGGGGCGCACCACTGAAGCTTTCTTT. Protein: CASSSGWRGRTTEAFF.

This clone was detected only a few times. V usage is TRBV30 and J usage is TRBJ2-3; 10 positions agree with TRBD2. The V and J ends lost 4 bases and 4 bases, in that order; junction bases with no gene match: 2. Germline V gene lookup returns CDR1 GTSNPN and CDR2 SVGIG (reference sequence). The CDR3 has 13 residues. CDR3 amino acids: CAWTSGSADTQYF. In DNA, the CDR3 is TGTGCCTGGACTAGCGGGAGTGCAGATACGCAGTATTTT.

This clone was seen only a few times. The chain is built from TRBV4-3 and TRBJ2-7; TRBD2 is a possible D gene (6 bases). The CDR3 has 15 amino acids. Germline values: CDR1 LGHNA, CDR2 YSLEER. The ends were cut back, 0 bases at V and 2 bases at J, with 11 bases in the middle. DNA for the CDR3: TGCGCCAGCAGCCAAGAGCCTAGCGCTACCTACGAGCAGTACTTC. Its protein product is CASSQEPSATYEQYF.

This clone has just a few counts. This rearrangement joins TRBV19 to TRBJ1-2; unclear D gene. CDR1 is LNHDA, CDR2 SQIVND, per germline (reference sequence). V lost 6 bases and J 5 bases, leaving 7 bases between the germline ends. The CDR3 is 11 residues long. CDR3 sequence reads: CASRSSYGYTF. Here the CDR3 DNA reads TGTGCCAGTAGGTCCTCTTATGGCTACACCTTC.

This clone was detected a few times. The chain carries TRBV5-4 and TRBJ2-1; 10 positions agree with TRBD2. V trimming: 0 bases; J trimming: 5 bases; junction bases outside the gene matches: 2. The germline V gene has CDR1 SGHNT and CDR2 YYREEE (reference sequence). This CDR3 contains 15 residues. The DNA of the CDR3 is TGTGCCAGCAGCTTGGCCGGGACTAGCGACAATGAGCAGTTCTTC. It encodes CASSLAGTSDNEQFF.

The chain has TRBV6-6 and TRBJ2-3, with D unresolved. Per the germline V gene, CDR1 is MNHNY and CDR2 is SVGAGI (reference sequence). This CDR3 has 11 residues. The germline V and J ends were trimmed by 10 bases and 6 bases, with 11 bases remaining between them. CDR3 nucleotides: TGTGCCACCAGAGTAGGGGATACGCAGTATTTT. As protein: CATRVGDTQYF.